One and the same sample provided the 15 T cell receptor beta chains below, sequenced in a study of blood T cells in healthy people across ages. It was with a sample-barcoded 5' primer and a J-beta primer mix that a second PCR of roughly 7 to 12 cycles was run. TCRdb processed the 5' RACE reads anew with MiXCR; each CDR3 protein has one entry. Here the sample spans more than 650,000 distinct CDR3 sequences, about 26% being singletons. This sample also belongs to another study, concerning T cells of mothers and their children.

The specimen sequenced was blood. Receptors originate from a boy aged 10-17 years in good health.

This clonotype appeared a few times. V and J are TRBV27 and TRBJ1-6, with 11 bases identical to TRBD1. V lost 2 bases to trimming and J lost 10 bases; unmatched junction nucleotides: 7. Germline V gene sequence: CDR1 MNHEY, CDR2 SMNVEV (reference sequence). The CDR3 sequence is 16 residues long. The CDR3 coding sequence is TGTGCCAGCAGTTTAACCCGGGACAGGGGGGGATCACCCCTCCACTTT. Translating it yields CASSLTRDRGGSPLHF.

The rearrangement uses TRBV7-3 and TRBJ2-1, with TRBD2 matching over 13 bases. Germline CDR1 is SGHTA and CDR2 is FQGTGA. The ends lost 6 bases at V and 0 bases at J; junction bases unmatched: 11. CDR3 length equals 19 residues. Here the CDR3 DNA reads TGTGCCAGCAGGCCCCCGACTAGCGGGGGGCGGAGCTCCTACAATGAGCAGTTCTTC. Its translation is CASRPPTSGGRSSYNEQFF.

In the case of this clonotype: The conserved final phenylalanine or tryptophan is absent from the CDR3, which likely points to a read error. V is TRBV11-2 and J is TRBJ2-5; 9 positions agree with TRBD2. This CDR3 has 15 residues. The V gene's germline CDR1 is SGHAT and CDR2 FQNNGV. This CDR3 reads CASSPGAGGKEAQYS. CDR3 DNA: TGTGCCAGCAGCCCGGGGGCGGGGGGGAAAGAGGCCCAGTACTCC.

CDR3 protein: CAISGQGRSYEQYF. CDR3 sequence (DNA): TGTGCCATCAGCGGACAGGGCCGCTCCTACGAGCAGTACTTC. The J gene is TRBJ2-7, the V gene TRBV10-3; 8 bases fit TRBD1. V lost 6 bases, J lost 0 bases, and 4 bases stayed unmatched. Germline V gene sequence: CDR1 ENHRY, CDR2 SYGVKD. The CDR3 has 14 residues.

This clonotype has more than one count but fewer than ten. The CDR3 nucleotides read TGTGCCAGCAGCTTTCTACAGGGGGCGGCGGCTAATGAAAAACTGTTTTTT. Its translation is CASSFLQGAAANEKLFF. This chain links TRBV7-8 with TRBJ1-4, with 9 bases that match TRBD1. The CDR3 is 17 amino acids. Losses at the gene ends were 3 bases for V and 3 bases for J; bases not matched to a gene: 8. Germline V gene data show CDR1 as SGHVS and CDR2 as FQNEAQ. The entire variable domain, with the rest obtained from reference TRBV7-8 and TRBJ1-4, is as follows: GAGVSQSPRYKVAKRGQDVALRCDPISGHVSLFWYQQALGQGPEFLTYFQNEAQLDKSGLPSDRFFAERPEGSVSTLKIQRTQQEDSAVYLCASSFLQGAAANEKLFFGSGTQLSVL.

This clonotype was seen a few times. The chain recombines TRBV15 with TRBJ2-3, with D perhaps TRBD1 or TRBD2 (5 bases each). Germline loops: CDR1 LNHNV, CDR2 YYDKDF (reference sequence). The germline V and J ends were trimmed by 0 bases and 2 bases, with 9 bases remaining between them. This CDR3 comprises 15 residues. CDR3 amino acids: CATSRDRGHTDTQYF. CDR3 bases: TGTGCCACCAGCAGAGATCGGGGCCACACAGATACGCAGTATTTT.

This clonotype showed up just a few times. This chain links TRBV5-1 with TRBJ2-2; no clear D gene. The germline V and J ends were trimmed by 3 bases and 2 bases, with 8 bases remaining between them. Germline lookup yields CDR1 SGHRS and CDR2 YFSETQ. CDR3 size: 14 residues. The CDR3 loop reads CASSWGPNTGELFF. The CDR3 DNA follows: TGCGCCAGCAGCTGGGGTCCTAACACCGGGGAGCTGTTTTTT.

V is TRBV7-9 and J is TRBJ2-4, with D uncertain. The CDR3 is made up of 13 amino acids. Trimming cost V 10 bases and J 0 bases, with 10 bases left between them. The germline V gene encodes CDR1 SEHNR and CDR2 FQNEAQ (reference sequence). CDR3 loop: CATSPLAKNIQYF. Here the CDR3 DNA reads TGTGCCACCTCACCCTTAGCCAAAAACATTCAGTACTTC.

CDR3 region: CASSAGFNTEAFF. The CDR3 DNA reads as TGTGCCAGCAGTGCTGGATTTAACACTGAAGCTTTCTTT. The genes are TRBV2 and TRBJ1-1; no clear D gene. The germline V gene encodes CDR1 SNHLY and CDR2 FYNNEI. V lost 4 bases and J 2 bases, leaving 8 bases between the germline ends. The CDR3 consists of 13 residues.

The chain uses TRBV4-3 and TRBJ1-1; TRBD1 matches 7 bases. Germline trimming cut 1 base from V and 0 bases from J; bases unmatched to any gene: 2. CDR1 is LGHNA and CDR2 is YSLEER in the germline V gene. CDR3 length equals 15 residues. The CDR3 region is CASSQGDSMNTEAFF. DNA of the CDR3: TGCGCCAGCAGCCAAGGGGACAGCATGAACACTGAAGCTTTCTTT.

The V call is TRBV12-3 or TRBV12-4, the J call TRBJ1-6; the D is unclear. V lost 5 bases to trimming and J lost 8 bases, with 10 bases between them. This CDR3 is built from 13 residues. DNA for the CDR3: TGTGCCAGCAGTCGAAATGCGGATTCACCCCTCCACTTT. Protein: CASSRNADSPLHF.

The V and J genes are TRBV5-1 and TRBJ2-3; D gene ambiguous. The CDR3 consists of 15 residues. Trimming took off 6 bases at V and 2 bases at J, with 16 bases between the two ends. The germline CDR1 and CDR2 sequences are SGHRS and YFSETQ. The CDR3 is CASKSGQQYTDTQYF. CDR3 bases: TGCGCCAGCAAGTCTGGGCAGCAATACACAGATACGCAGTATTTT.

This clonotype was recorded a few times. The J gene is TRBJ2-5, the V gene TRBV7-3, with D maybe TRBD2 (6 bases). The J call may be wrong; the DNA end is better matched by TRBJ2-7. The CDR3 contains 15 residues. Germline CDR1 SGHTA, CDR2 FQGTGA. In nucleotides, the CDR3 is TGTGCCAGCAGCCCCGGCGGCGGGGAGGATTACGAGCAGTACTTC. The encoded protein is CASSPGGGEDYEQYF.

The gene calls are TRBV29-1 and TRBJ2-4, with D perhaps TRBD2 (5 bases). The V end lost 4 bases, the J end lost 6 bases, and 13 bases lay between the germline ends. Per germline, CDR1 SQVTM and CDR2 ANQGSEA. The CDR3 consists of 13 residues. The CDR3 coding sequence is TGCAGCGTTGGCTTACTGAGCGGAAACATTCAGTACTTC. Translation: CSVGLLSGNIQYF.

V gene TRBV6-6 combines with J gene TRBJ1-5; D not resolved. V lost 11 bases and J 7 bases, leaving 12 bases between the germline ends. Germline CDR1 reads MNHNY; CDR2 reads SVGAGI (reference sequence). The CDR3 extends over 11 amino acids. CDR3: CAGTSGQPQHF. For the CDR3, the DNA is TGTGCCGGCACGTCTGGACAGCCCCAGCATTTT.